Shown below are 27 T cell receptor beta chains from a single sample sequenced in a study of T cells in Graves' hyperthyroidism and ophthalmopathy. Amplification yielded TCR beta CDR3 regions, with RNA transcripts as the source. RT-PCR in the first round (using the HTBI primer set) targeted the TCR CDR3. TCRdb re-derived calls from the multiplex PCR reads in MiXCR, one entry per CDR3 protein. Here the sample spans approximately 350,000 distinct CDR3 sequences, around 15% being singletons. The source material was blood. These receptors all come from a woman aged 55-75 years with Graves' ophthalmopathy.

This clonotype was detected ten times or more. V gene TRBV2 combines with J gene TRBJ2-1; D unresolved. Between the trimmed V and J ends, which lost 0 bases and 13 bases, there was a span of 16 bases. CDR1 SNHLY and CDR2 FYNNEI come from the germline V gene. CDR3 length equals 14 residues. The chain's CDR3 is CASSEALPPRVQFF. In DNA form, the CDR3 reads TGTGCCAGCAGTGAAGCGCTTCCCCCCCGGGTTCAGTTCTTC.

Details on this clonotype: One junction end disagrees with the germline gene, perhaps due to a read error. The chain joins TRBV6-5 to TRBJ1-4; no clear D. The CDR3 consists of 16 residues. CDR1 MNHEY and CDR2 SVGAGI come from the germline V gene. Here the CDR3 DNA reads TGTGCCAGCAGTGACTCACACGTGGAGGTCGGTGAAAAACTGTTTTTT. Translating it yields CASSDSHVEVGEKLFF.

This clonotype occurred a few times. The V and J genes are TRBV27 and TRBJ2-7; 11 bases are shared with TRBD1. The CDR3 extends over 15 amino acids. V dropped 6 bases and J dropped 3; count of bases not matched to a gene: 7. Looked up from germline, CDR1 is MNHEY and CDR2 is SMNVEV (reference sequence). CDR3 loop: CASSPAGTGGYEQYF. CDR3 DNA sequence: TGTGCCAGCAGCCCCGCCGGGACAGGGGGCTACGAGCAGTACTTC.

This clonotype was counted many times. V is TRBV2 and J is TRBJ2-3; 9 positions match TRBD2. Germline V CDR1 and CDR2: SNHLY, FYNNEI. The length of the CDR3 is 15 residues. The V segment lost 10 bases and the J segment 3 bases; nucleotides outside the gene matches: 11. The DNA of the CDR3 is TGTGCCATTTCCGGGACTAGCTCGGGTACAGATACGCAGTATTTT. Amino acid sequence: CAISGTSSGTDTQYF.

This clonotype was recorded at least ten times. The chain has TRBV10-3 and TRBJ2-7, with TRBD1 matching 10 bases. Germline V gives CDR1 ENHRY, CDR2 SYGVKD. J gave up 3 bases and V 3 bases, and 2 bases lay outside the gene matches. The CDR3 totals 14 residues. The CDR3 protein is CAISEGQGDYEQYF. For the CDR3, the DNA is TGTGCCATCAGTGAAGGACAGGGGGACTACGAGCAGTACTTC.

This clonotype was detected a few times. The chain recombines TRBV2 with TRBJ2-3, with D unclear. CDR1 and CDR2 (germline): SNHLY, FYNNEI. There are 15 residues in the CDR3. Trimming took 5 bases from V and 6 from J, leaving 18 bases between them. The CDR3 sequence: CASSYANSRVDTQYF. DNA of the CDR3: TGTGCCAGCAGTTACGCGAACTCTAGGGTGGATACGCAGTATTTT.

In its sample, this clonotype was seen a few times. V and J are TRBV14 and TRBJ1-1; D is unresolved. Germline assignment: CDR1 SGHDN and CDR2 FVKESK. This CDR3 has 13 amino acids. The V end lost 2 bases, the J end lost 1 base, and 5 bases lay between the germline ends. The chain's CDR3 is CASSQHRNTEAFF. CDR3 nucleotides: TGTGCCAGCAGCCAACACAGGAACACTGAAGCTTTCTTT.

In its sample, this clonotype was seen many times. The chain employs TRBV7-8 and TRBJ2-7; a weak D match, TRBD2 (6 bases). Germline CDR1 SGHVS, CDR2 FQNEAQ. The CDR3 spans 13 residues. Trimming stripped 5 bases from V and 5 bases from J, with 13 bases between. CDR3 bases: TGTGCCAGCAGCCGAGGGACTGGCGACGAGCAGTACTTC. Amino acids: CASSRGTGDEQYF.

Ten or more counts support this clonotype. J is TRBJ1-4 and V is TRBV2; TRBD1 might be the D (5 bases). V was clipped by 10 bases and J by 1 base, with 13 bases between them. The CDR3 extends over 14 amino acids. Germline V gene data show CDR1 as SNHLY and CDR2 as FYNNEI. The CDR3 loop reads CATRPDRTNEKLFF. The CDR3 DNA sequence: TGTGCCACCCGCCCTGACAGAACTAATGAAAAACTGTTTTTT.

The table lists this clonotype with many counts. V and J are TRBV12-3 or TRBV12-4 and TRBJ2-6; TRBD2 is a possible D gene (5 bases). With 5 bases removed from V and 0 bases from J, the gap between germline ends came to 5 bases. This CDR3 contains 14 residues. For the CDR3, the DNA is TGTGCCAGCAGTCGGGACTCTGGGGCCAACGTCCTGACTTTC. Residues: CASSRDSGANVLTF.

This clonotype occurred a few times. Here the CDR3 reads CASSLVPGTGWAEAFF. CDR3 DNA sequence: TGCGCCAGCAGCTTGGTTCCCGGGACAGGGTGGGCTGAAGCTTTCTTT. This chain uses TRBV5-1 with TRBJ1-1; 9 bases fit TRBD1. With V trimmed by 0 bases and J by 6 bases, 9 bases remained unmatched. Per the germline V gene, CDR1 is SGHRS and CDR2 is YFSETQ. The CDR3 extends over 16 amino acids. Drawing the rest from reference TRBV5-1 and TRBJ1-1, the complete variable domain is KAGVTQTPRYLIKTRGQQVTLSCSPISGHRSVSWYQQTPGQGLQFLFEYFSETQRNKGNFPGRFSGRQFSNSRSEMNVSTLELGDSALYLCASSLVPGTGWAEAFFGQGTRLTVV.

This clonotype was detected ten times or more. This chain links TRBV18 with TRBJ2-7; D is ambiguous. Per germline, CDR1 KGHSH and CDR2 LQKENI. Trimming stripped 3 bases from V and 3 bases from J, with 12 bases between. The CDR3 is made up of 14 amino acids. This CDR3 is CASSPAQQNYEQYF. CDR3 in DNA: TGTGCCAGCTCACCGGCTCAGCAAAACTACGAGCAGTACTTC.

Here the CDR3 DNA reads TGTGCCAGTAGTATGACTAGCGGGAGGAGCTCCTACAATGAGCAGTTCTTC. Its translation is CASSMTSGRSSYNEQFF. V gene TRBV19 combines with J gene TRBJ2-1; 13 bases match TRBD2. V was pared by 3 bases and J by 0 bases, with 2 bases of the junction left unmatched. Germline assignment: CDR1 LNHDA and CDR2 SQIVND (reference sequence). CDR3 size: 17 residues.

This clonotype was recorded a few times. The chain has TRBV6-1 and TRBJ1-1; D is possibly TRBD1 (6 bases). With 8 bases removed from V and 3 bases from J, the gap between germline ends came to 13 bases. The germline gives CDR1 MNHNS, CDR2 SASEGT. There are 13 residues in the CDR3. The chain's CDR3 is CASAYEGDTEAFF. CDR3 nucleotide sequence: TGTGCCAGCGCCTACGAGGGGGACACTGAAGCTTTCTTT.

This clonotype showed up many times. J is TRBJ2-1 and V is TRBV3-1, with D possibly being TRBD2 (5 bases). The CDR3 covers 13 residues. The germline gives CDR1 LGHDT, CDR2 YNNKEL (reference sequence). V was cut by 9 bases and J by 1 base, with 10 bases left in between. CDR3 amino acids: CASEDSSYNEQFF. The CDR3 DNA sequence: TGTGCCAGTGAGGACTCGTCCTACAATGAGCAGTTCTTC.

This clonotype was seen many times. The J gene is TRBJ1-5, the V gene TRBV5-6; D remains unclear. Looked up from germline, CDR1 is SGHDT and CDR2 is YYEEEE. V lost 4 bases and J 7 bases, leaving 9 bases between the germline ends. The CDR3 totals 12 residues. The CDR3: CASSGLGQPQHF. CDR3 nucleotide sequence: TGTGCCAGCAGCGGGCTAGGGCAGCCCCAGCATTTT.

This clonotype was found a few times. The gene calls are TRBV7-3 and TRBJ2-2; TRBD1 matches 10 bases. Trimming at V came to 5 bases and at J to 6 bases, leaving 6 bases not matched to a gene. The CDR3 runs 15 residues. CDR1 SGHTA and CDR2 FQGTGA come from the germline V gene. CDR3 loop: CASSPGTGAAGELFF. The CDR3 nucleotides read TGTGCCAGCAGCCCCGGGACAGGGGCGGCCGGGGAGCTGTTTTTT.

This clonotype was picked up many times. The genes are TRBV7-9 and TRBJ2-4; D is possibly TRBD2 (5 bases). V was trimmed by 1 base and J by 0 bases, leaving 19 bases between them. The CDR3 is 19 residues long. The germline gives CDR1 SEHNR, CDR2 FQNEAQ (reference sequence). CDR3 residues: CASSLGAWSEGIAKNIQYF. CDR3 nucleotides: TGTGCCAGCAGCTTAGGGGCCTGGTCAGAGGGAATAGCCAAAAACATTCAGTACTTC.

This clonotype has at least ten counts. The chain employs TRBV5-1 and TRBJ2-1, with 11 bases matching TRBD1. The CDR3 length is 14 residues. Trimming removed 0 bases from V and 10 bases from J; junction bases left unmatched: 3. The germline V gene has CDR1 SGHRS and CDR2 YFSETQ. In nucleotides, the CDR3 is TGCGCCAGCAGCTTGGGGACAGGGGGCGAGGAGCAGTTCTTC. Translation gives CASSLGTGGEEQFF.

There are many counts of this clonotype. The V and J genes are TRBV3-1 and TRBJ1-4; D is uncertain. The CDR3 is made up of 11 amino acids. The V end lost 0 bases, the J end lost 7 bases, and 0 bases lay between the germline ends. Germline loops: CDR1 LGHDT, CDR2 YNNKEL (reference sequence). CDR3 sequence (DNA): TGTGCCAGCAGCCAAGATGAAAAACTGTTTTTT. Encoded protein: CASSQDEKLFF.

This clonotype was seen at least ten times. The chain couples TRBV12-3 or TRBV12-4 to TRBJ1-1; D is unclear. The CDR3 runs to 12 residues. Between the trimmed V and J ends, which lost 3 bases and 3 bases, there was a span of 5 bases. In DNA, the CDR3 is TGTGCCAGCAGTTTCGACTACACTGAAGCTTTCTTT. This sequence encodes CASSFDYTEAFF.

This clonotype occurred many times. The chain couples TRBV27 to TRBJ2-5, with TRBD2 matching over 13 bases. Germline V CDR1 and CDR2: MNHEY, SMNVEV (reference sequence). The junction had 5 bases not matched to a gene; V was cut back by 2 bases and J by 2 bases. The CDR3 has 17 residues. The CDR3 DNA sequence: TGTGCCAGCAGTTTAGGATCGGGACTAGCGGGACAAGAGACCCAGTACTTC. Its protein is CASSLGSGLAGQETQYF.

This clonotype was recorded many times. The chain couples TRBV2 to TRBJ2-3; 8 nucleotides match TRBD1. The V gene end was trimmed by 6 bases and the J gene end by 3 bases; junction bases not matched to a gene: 5. The germline CDR1 and CDR2 sequences are SNHLY and FYNNEI. The CDR3 spans 14 residues. This chain's CDR3 is CASSPDRGTDTQYF. The CDR3 nucleotides are TGTGCCAGCAGCCCCGACAGGGGAACAGATACGCAGTATTTT.

This clonotype was counted ten times or more. The chain carries TRBV28 and TRBJ2-7; D uncertain. This CDR3 has 11 residues. The germline CDR1 and CDR2 sequences are MDHEN and SYDVKM. The V and J ends lost 5 bases and 4 bases respectively, with 6 bases between them. The CDR3 is CASSRPYEQYF. The CDR3 region has the DNA TGTGCCAGCAGTCGCCCTTACGAGCAGTACTTC.

In this sample, this clonotype turned up a few times. The chain uses TRBV28 and TRBJ2-1; 15 bases line up with TRBD2. With V trimmed by 4 bases and J by 0 bases, 7 bases remained unmatched. Germline V gene sequence: CDR1 MDHEN, CDR2 SYDVKM. The CDR3 consists of 19 residues. The CDR3: CASSSRTSGRASSYNEQFF. The CDR3 DNA sequence: TGTGCCAGCAGTTCTCGGACTAGCGGGAGGGCAAGCTCCTACAATGAGCAGTTCTTC.

This clonotype was picked up many times. DNA for the CDR3: TGTGCCACCAAACCTCTTCAGGGGTATAGCAATCAGCCCCAGCATTTT. Translating it yields CATKPLQGYSNQPQHF. The rearrangement links TRBV28 to TRBJ1-5; tentatively, D is TRBD1 (6 bases). The ends were cut back, 10 bases at V and 0 bases at J, with 19 bases in the middle. CDR1 MDHEN and CDR2 SYDVKM come from the germline V gene. The CDR3 is 16 amino acids.

V and J are TRBV4-1 and TRBJ1-5, with D unresolved. V gave up 0 bases and J gave up 3 bases, with 12 bases separating them. The CDR3 spans 16 residues. The germline CDR1 and CDR2 sequences are MGHRA and YSYEKL. CDR3 sequence (DNA): TGCGCCAGCAGCCAAGATCGCGACATATTCAATCAGCCCCAGCATTTT. It specifies CASSQDRDIFNQPQHF.